A single sample gave rise to the 31 T cell receptor beta chains below, sequenced in a study of beta chain features in type 1 diabetes. Isolated RNA was reverse transcribed in full, so expressed TCRB transcripts were sequenced. Libraries were prepared by immunoSEQ multiplex PCR; TCRdb keeps only in-frame clonotypes and omits some of them. This sample has around 200,000 clones; about 12% occur once, and the top ten carry approximately 0.64%. Input material: central memory CD4+ T cells from blood. These receptors were collected from a woman between 18 and 29 years old in good health.

J is TRBJ2-1 and V is TRBV2; TRBD2 agrees at 11 bases. The germline CDR1 and CDR2 sequences are SNHLY and FYNNEI. This CDR3 comprises 15 residues. The J segment lost 6 bases and the V segment lost 3 bases, leaving 4 bases of the junction unmatched. The CDR3 DNA follows: TGTGCCAGCAGTGATTCCACTAGCGGGAGCAATGAGCAGTTCTTC. This gives the protein CASSDSTSGSNEQFF.

This clone was detected only a few times. The rearrangement links TRBV25-1 to TRBJ2-7; 8 bases align to TRBD2. Germline V gives CDR1 MGHDK, CDR2 SYGVNS. The CDR3 has 15 amino acids. J was trimmed by 5 bases and V by 6 bases; bases with no gene match: 12. The CDR3 DNA follows: TGTGCCAGCAGCCTAAGCGGGAGTAGAAGGGACGAGCAGTACTTC. This encodes CASSLSGSRRDEQYF.

The chain carries TRBV7-9 and TRBJ2-1, with a possible D match to TRBD2 (5 bases). The CDR3 spans 17 residues. V was clipped by 3 bases and J by 5 bases, with 20 bases between them. Per germline, CDR1 SEHNR and CDR2 FQNEAQ (reference sequence). CDR3 residues: CASSFPSGGYSNNEQFF. CDR3 DNA: TGTGCCAGCAGCTTTCCTTCTGGCGGGTACTCAAACAATGAGCAGTTCTTC.

This clone was seen a handful of times. This chain's CDR3 is CASSWGGGTGELFF. CDR3 nucleotide sequence: TGTGCCAGCAGCTGGGGGGGCGGCACCGGGGAGCTGTTTTTT. The chain has TRBV11-3 and TRBJ2-2; D is perhaps TRBD2 (7 bases). The germline V gene has CDR1 SGHNT and CDR2 YENEEA. The germline V and J ends were trimmed by 4 bases and 4 bases, with 10 bases remaining between them. This CDR3 comprises 14 residues. Filled out from reference TRBV11-3 and TRBJ2-2, the complete variable domain reads EAGVVQSPRYKIIEKKQPVAFWCNPISGHNTLYWYLQNLGQGPELLIRYENEEAVDDSQLPKDRFSAERLKGVDSTLKIQPAELGDSAVYLCASSWGGGTGELFFGEGSRLTVL.

This clone occurred a few times. The chain has TRBV7-6 and TRBJ1-2; D remains ambiguous. Germline loops: CDR1 SGHVS, CDR2 FNYEAQ. This CDR3 spans 13 amino acids. The V and J ends lost 1 base and 8 bases respectively, with 11 bases between them. The CDR3 loop is CASSLGGVEGYTF. DNA for the CDR3: TGTGCCAGCAGCTTAGGGGGAGTAGAGGGCTACACCTTC. The complete variable domain, with remaining parts taken from reference TRBV7-6 and TRBJ1-2, reads GAGVSQSPRYKVTKRGQDVALRCDPISGHVSLYWYRQALGQGPEFLTYFNYEAQQDKSGLPNDRFSAERPEGSISTLTIQRTEQRDSAMYRCASSLGGVEGYTFGSGTRLTVV.

The table lists this clone with many counts. The CDR3 nucleotides are TGTGCCAGCAGCTTAGTCGGGGGAGCTGGAGAGACCCAGTACTTC. It encodes CASSLVGGAGETQYF. The genes are TRBV11-2 and TRBJ2-5; D might be TRBD2 (6 bases). The CDR3 spans 15 residues. Germline values: CDR1 SGHAT, CDR2 FQNNGV. V lost 1 base and J 4 bases, leaving 13 bases between the germline ends.

Only a few counts were recorded for this clone. The chain couples TRBV25-1 to TRBJ2-5; 9 nucleotides agree with TRBD1. The CDR3 covers 15 residues. J was trimmed by 7 bases and V by 4 bases; bases with no gene match: 10. Germline V gene sequence: CDR1 MGHDK, CDR2 SYGVNS. CDR3 in DNA: TGTGCCAGCAGTGCACCGGGACAGGGCCTGGCGACCCAGTACTTC. This translates into CASSAPGQGLATQYF.

V is TRBV30 and J is TRBJ2-1; D is perhaps TRBD1 (5 bases). CDR1 and CDR2 from the germline V gene are GTSNPN and SVGIG (reference sequence). The CDR3 extends over 15 amino acids. Trimming took 2 bases from V and 1 from J, leaving 12 bases between them. Here the CDR3 reads CAWSPQGGSYNEQFF. DNA for the CDR3: TGTGCCTGGAGTCCCCAGGGTGGGTCCTACAATGAGCAGTTCTTC.

This clone was observed once. CDR3 nucleotides: TGTGCCAGCAGCTCGCGGACAGGGCCGAGGGCTTTCTTT. Encoded protein: CASSSRTGPRAFF. The chain joins TRBV5-4 to TRBJ1-1, with TRBD1 matching over 8 bases. CDR3 length: 13 amino acids. Per germline, CDR1 SGHNT and CDR2 YYREEE (reference sequence). Trimming at V came to 3 bases and at J to 11 bases, leaving 9 bases not matched to a gene.

This clone was counted only a few times. V gene TRBV5-1 combines with J gene TRBJ2-6; TRBD1 matches at 9 bases. Germline values: CDR1 SGHRS, CDR2 YFSETQ. J lost 0 bases, V lost 4 bases, and 5 bases had no gene match. The CDR3 runs 17 residues. CDR3 coding DNA: TGCGCCAGCAGCCTCGGGACAGGGCTCTCTGGGGCCAACGTCCTGACTTTC. This translates into CASSLGTGLSGANVLTF.

The gene calls are TRBV11-2 and TRBJ2-7; no reliable D call. The CDR3 runs 15 residues. Deletions cut 0 bases from V and 0 bases from J, with 9 bases between. Per germline, CDR1 SGHAT and CDR2 FQNNGV. The CDR3 DNA is TGTGCCAGCAGCTTAGATTCAACAGCCTCCTACGAGCAGTACTTC. This codes for CASSLDSTASYEQYF.

The gene calls are TRBV7-9 and TRBJ1-5; 8 bases line up with TRBD1. There are 16 residues in the CDR3. The germline CDR1 and CDR2 sequences are SEHNR and FQNEAQ (reference sequence). After removal of 4 bases from V and 4 bases from J, the junction contained 9 bases not matched to a gene. CDR3 bases: TGTGCCAGCAGCTCGCCCACAGGGGGTAGTAATCAGCCCCAGCATTTT. Translation gives CASSSPTGGSNQPQHF.

This clone turned up a few times. J is TRBJ2-5 and V is TRBV28; D gene uncertain. Germline assignment: CDR1 MDHEN and CDR2 SYDVKM. Trimming cost V 6 bases and J 4 bases, with 12 bases left between them. The CDR3 totals 13 residues. The CDR3 bases are TGTGCCAGCAGGCAAGGAGAGAGAGAGACCCAGTACTTC. Amino acids: CASRQGERETQYF.

Only a few counts were recorded for this clone. This chain connects TRBV9 to TRBJ1-2; D gene uncertain. The CDR3 sequence is 13 residues long. With 0 bases removed from V and 4 bases from J, the gap between germline ends came to 7 bases. Germline V gene data show CDR1 as SGDLS and CDR2 as YYNGEE. The CDR3 coding sequence is TGTGCCAGCAGCGTAGACAGCCGCTATGGCTACACCTTC. Encoded protein: CASSVDSRYGYTF.

In its sample, this clone was seen a few times. The chain joins TRBV7-2 to TRBJ2-5; 10 bases match TRBD2. Germline V lookup: CDR1 SGHTA, CDR2 FQGNSA. V gave up 5 bases and J gave up 4 bases; unmatched junction bases: 10. The CDR3 has 16 residues. The chain's CDR3 is CASSLRLAGLGETQYF. The CDR3, as DNA: TGTGCCAGCAGCCTGAGACTAGCGGGCCTCGGAGAGACCCAGTACTTC. Combining the CDR3 with reference TRBV7-2 and TRBJ2-5 gives the whole variable domain GAGVSQSPSNKVTEKGKDVELRCDPISGHTALYWYRQSLGQGLEFLIYFQGNSAPDKSGLPSDRFSAERTGGSVSTLTIQRTQQEDSAVYLCASSLRLAGLGETQYFGPGTRLLVL.

This clone was detected only a few times. V usage is TRBV6-5 and J usage is TRBJ2-7, with a possible D match to TRBD2 (6 bases). CDR1 is MNHEY, CDR2 SVGAGI, per germline. The CDR3 has 15 residues. V was clipped by 7 bases and J by 3 bases, with 19 bases between them. The CDR3 DNA reads as TGTGCCAGCACCGACGGGGGTACAAGGAACTACGAGCAGTACTTC. It translates to CASTDGGTRNYEQYF.

The chain employs TRBV19 and TRBJ2-2, with a tentative D call TRBD2 (6 bases). V was shortened by 5 bases and J by 0 bases, with 10 bases between the two germline ends. CDR3 length: 15 residues. Germline CDR1 is LNHDA and CDR2 is SQIVND (reference sequence). In nucleotides, the CDR3 is TGTGCCAGTAGTTTGCGCGGGACGAACACCGGGGAGCTGTTTTTT. This codes for CASSLRGTNTGELFF. Drawing the rest from reference TRBV19 and TRBJ2-2, the complete variable domain is DGGITQSPKYLFRKEGQNVTLSCEQNLNHDAMYWYRQDPGQGLRLIYYSQIVNDFQKGDIAEGYSVSREKKESFPLTVTSAQKNPTAFYLCASSLRGTNTGELFFGEGSRLTVL.

This clone was observed a few times. The chain joins TRBV11-2 to TRBJ1-1; the D gene is possibly TRBD1 (6 bases). Germline V gene sequence: CDR1 SGHAT, CDR2 FQNNGV. Trimming cost V 8 bases and J 3 bases, with 16 bases left between them. The CDR3 consists of 14 residues. This chain's CDR3 is CASSSQGSYTEAFF. As DNA, the CDR3 is TGTGCCAGCTCCTCTCAGGGGTCGTACACTGAAGCTTTCTTT. The entire variable domain, with the rest obtained from reference TRBV11-2 and TRBJ1-1, is as follows: EAGVAQSPRYKIIEKRQSVAFWCNPISGHATLYWYQQILGQGPKLLIQFQNNGVVDDSQLPKDRFSAERLKGVDSTLKIQPAKLEDSAVYLCASSSQGSYTEAFFGQGTRLTVV.

V and J are TRBV30 and TRBJ1-2; 8 nucleotides line up with TRBD1. Germline V lookup: CDR1 GTSNPN, CDR2 SVGIG (reference sequence). The CDR3 runs to 14 residues. Losses at the gene ends were 6 bases for V and 8 bases for J; bases not matched to a gene: 14. The CDR3 sequence is CACQGAPYLRGYTF. CDR3 nucleotide sequence: TGTGCCTGCCAGGGGGCGCCTTATCTTCGAGGCTACACCTTC.

The genes are TRBV28 and TRBJ2-3, with D uncertain. Deletions cut 6 bases from V and 1 base from J, with 11 bases between. The germline V gene encodes CDR1 MDHEN and CDR2 SYDVKM. CDR3 length equals 14 residues. The CDR3 nucleotides read TGTGCCAGCAGACCGGAGACTGGCACAGATACGCAGTATTTT. This encodes CASRPETGTDTQYF.

This clone has just a few counts. The chain links TRBV2 to TRBJ1-2; 9 bases agree with TRBD1. Germline loops: CDR1 SNHLY, CDR2 FYNNEI. Losses at the gene ends were 5 bases for V and 0 bases for J; bases not matched to a gene: 7. The CDR3 extends over 16 amino acids. The CDR3, as DNA: TGTGCCAGCAGTTCCGGGACAGGGACCACTAACTATGGCTACACCTTC. Amino acids: CASSSGTGTTNYGYTF.

This clone appeared a few times. The chain carries TRBV6-1 and TRBJ1-5; 7 nucleotides match TRBD1. This CDR3 has 17 residues. Germline V gives CDR1 MNHNS, CDR2 SASEGT. The ends lost 5 bases at V and 0 bases at J; junction bases unmatched: 10. For the CDR3, the DNA is TGTGCCAGCAGTCAAGACAGGGACCAGTATAGCAATCAGCCCCAGCATTTT. Protein product: CASSQDRDQYSNQPQHF.

The genes are TRBV6-1 and TRBJ2-1; D is perhaps TRBD1 (6 bases). The germline V gene encodes CDR1 MNHNS and CDR2 SASEGT. CDR3 length equals 14 residues. V was shortened by 7 bases and J by 6 bases, with 16 bases between the two germline ends. The CDR3 bases are TGTGCCAGCATCCCGGGACACGGATCCAATGAGCAGTTCTTC. Its protein product is CASIPGHGSNEQFF.

Only a few counts were recorded for this clone. The chain has TRBV30 and TRBJ2-3; TRBD2 might be the D (6 bases). Germline V CDR1 and CDR2: GTSNPN, SVGIG (reference sequence). This CDR3 is 12 amino acids long. CDR3 protein: CGTAGRGDTQYF. The CDR3, as DNA: TGTGGGACGGCGGGGCGCGGAGATACGCAGTATTTT. The full variable domain, its missing parts supplied by reference TRBV30 and TRBJ2-3, is SQTIHQWPATLVQPVGSPLSLECTVEGTSNPNLYWYRQAAGRGLQLLFYSVGIGQISSEVPQNLSASRPQDRQFILSSKKLLLSDSGFYLCGTAGRGDTQYFGPGTRLTVL.

The chain recombines TRBV20-1 with TRBJ1-1; 7 bases line up with TRBD1. The V and J ends lost 3 bases and 8 bases, in that order; junction bases with no gene match: 3. This CDR3 comprises 11 residues. Germline values: CDR1 DFQATT, CDR2 SNEGSKA (reference sequence). The CDR3, as DNA: TGCAGTGCTAGCGGGACAGAAGAAGCTTTCTTT. This codes for CSASGTEEAFF.

J is TRBJ1-1 and V is TRBV30, with 10 bases fitting TRBD1. Germline CDR1 and CDR2: GTSNPN and SVGIG (reference sequence). Trimming removed 2 bases from V and 1 base from J; junction bases left unmatched: 10. The CDR3 length is 17 residues. This CDR3 reads CAWSFPGQGFSNTEAFF. CDR3 DNA: TGTGCCTGGAGTTTCCCGGGACAGGGGTTTTCGAACACTGAAGCTTTCTTT.

This clone came up a few times. This chain uses TRBV4-1 with TRBJ2-1; 14 positions agree with TRBD2. This CDR3 is built from 19 residues. Trimming took 1 base from V and 6 from J; bases not matched to a gene: 11. Germline V gene data show CDR1 as MGHRA and CDR2 as YSYEKL. The CDR3, as DNA: TGCGCCAGCAGCCAAGCGGGACTAGCGGGAGTGGGGCAGGGCAATGAGCAGTTCTTC. This sequence encodes CASSQAGLAGVGQGNEQFF.

This chain links TRBV7-3 with TRBJ1-1; D may be TRBD1 (5 bases). Between the trimmed V and J ends, which lost 6 bases and 1 base, there was a span of 12 bases. The CDR3 has 14 amino acids. Germline loops: CDR1 SGHTA, CDR2 FQGTGA. The CDR3 DNA reads TGTGCCAGCAGGCCAGGACACGCGAACACTGAAGCTTTCTTT. It yields the protein CASRPGHANTEAFF.

V is TRBV5-6 and J is TRBJ2-7; D is undetermined. Germline assignment: CDR1 SGHDT and CDR2 YYEEEE. V lost 0 bases to trimming and J lost 3 bases, with 7 bases between them. This CDR3 region has 13 residues. The CDR3 bases are TGTGCCAGCAGCTTGGACACCAACTACGAGCAGTACTTC. As protein: CASSLDTNYEQYF.

This clone has just a few counts. This chain uses TRBV30 with TRBJ2-1, with D unresolved. The CDR3 is made up of 12 amino acids. The V gene lost 4 bases and the J gene lost 7 bases, with 11 bases spanning the gap. CDR1 is GTSNPN, CDR2 SVGIG, per germline (reference sequence). CDR3 sequence: CAWTPPFNEQFF. Here the CDR3 DNA reads TGTGCCTGGACCCCTCCTTTTAATGAGCAGTTCTTC.

The chain is built from TRBV29-1 and TRBJ2-1, with 8 nucleotides matching TRBD2. Losses at the gene ends were 8 bases for V and 3 bases for J; bases not matched to a gene: 3. Germline CDR1 reads SQVTM; CDR2 reads ANQGSEA. The length of the CDR3 is 12 residues. The CDR3 DNA follows: TGCAGCTCCGGGACTAGCTACAATGAGCAGTTCTTC. Translated, it gives CSSGTSYNEQFF.